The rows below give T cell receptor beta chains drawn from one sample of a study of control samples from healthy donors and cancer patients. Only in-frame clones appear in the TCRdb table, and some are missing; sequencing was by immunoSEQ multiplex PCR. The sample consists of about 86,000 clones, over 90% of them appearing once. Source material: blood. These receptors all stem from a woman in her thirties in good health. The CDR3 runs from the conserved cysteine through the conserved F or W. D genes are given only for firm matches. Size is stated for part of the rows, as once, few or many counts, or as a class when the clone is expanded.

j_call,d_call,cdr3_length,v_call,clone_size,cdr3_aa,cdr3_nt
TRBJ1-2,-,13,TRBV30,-,CAWTRYFNYGYTF,TGTGCCTGGACCCGCTATTTTAACTATGGCTACACCTTC
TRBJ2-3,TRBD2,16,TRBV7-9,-,CASSLDGLAGTDTQYF,TGTGCCAGCAGCTTAGATGGACTAGCTGGCACAGATACGCAGTATTTT
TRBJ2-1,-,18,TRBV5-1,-,CASSLGWGRRSSYNEQFF,TGCGCCAGCAGCTTGGGTTGGGGGCGGAGGAGCTCCTACAATGAGCAGTTCTTC
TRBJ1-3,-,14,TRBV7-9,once,CASSLIGAGNTIYF,TGTGCCAGCAGCTTGATCGGGGCTGGAAACACCATATATTTT
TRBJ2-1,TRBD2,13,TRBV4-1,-,CASSVAGGNEQFF,TGCGCCAGCAGCGTAGCGGGGGGCAATGAGCAGTTCTTC
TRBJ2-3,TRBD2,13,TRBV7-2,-,CASSREVTGTQYF,TGTGCCAGCAGTCGGGAGGTAACGGGTACGCAGTATTTT
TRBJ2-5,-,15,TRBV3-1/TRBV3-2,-,CASSQDLRGTETQYF,TGTGCCAGCAGCCAAGATTTAAGGGGTACCGAGACCCAGTACTTC
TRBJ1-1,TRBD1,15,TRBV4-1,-,CASSQINRGVGEAFF,TGCGCCAGCAGCCAAATCAACAGGGGCGTCGGTGAAGCTTTCTTT
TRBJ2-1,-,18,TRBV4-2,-,CASSQGFFSATSYNEQFF,TGTGCCAGCAGCCAAGGTTTCTTTAGCGCAACCTCCTACAATGAGCAGTTCTTC
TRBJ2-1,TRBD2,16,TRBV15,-,CATSRGGASGFSEQFF,TGTGCCACCAGCAGAGGGGGTGCTAGCGGTTTTAGTGAGCAGTTCTTC
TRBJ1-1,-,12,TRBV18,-,CASSPIDREAFF,TGTGCCAGCTCACCAATAGACAGAGAAGCTTTCTTT
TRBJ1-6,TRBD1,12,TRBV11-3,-,CASGTGDSPLHF,TGTGCCAGCGGGACAGGGGATTCACCCCTCCACTTT
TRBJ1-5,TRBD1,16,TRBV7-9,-,CASSLEDRGLSQPQHF,TGTGCCAGCAGCTTAGAAGACAGGGGGCTTAGTCAGCCCCAGCATTTT
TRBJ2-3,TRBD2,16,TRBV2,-,CASSARAGGFTDTQYF,TGTGCCAGCAGTGCACGAGCGGGGGGGTTCACAGATACGCAGTATTTT
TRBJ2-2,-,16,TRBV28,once,CASSPPRGQGPGELFF,TGTGCCAGCAGTCCCCCCCGGGGGCAAGGTCCCGGGGAGCTGTTTTTT
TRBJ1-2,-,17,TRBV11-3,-,CASSLAIFGEPSLGYTF,TGTGCCAGCAGCTTAGCTATTTTTGGGGAGCCCTCTCTTGGCTACACCTTC
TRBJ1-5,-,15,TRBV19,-,CASSIGGVYNQPQHF,TGTGCCAGTAGTATAGGAGGAGTCTACAATCAGCCCCAGCATTTT
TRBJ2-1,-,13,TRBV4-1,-,CASSQGTGNEQFF,TGCGCCAGCAGCCAAGGGACCGGCAATGAGCAGTTCTTC
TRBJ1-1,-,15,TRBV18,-,CASSAMQGVGSEAFF,TGTGCCAGCTCAGCGATGCAGGGTGTAGGCTCTGAAGCTTTCTTT
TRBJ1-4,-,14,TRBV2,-,CASSADYPNEKLFF,TGTGCCAGCAGTGCAGATTACCCTAATGAAAAACTGTTTTTT
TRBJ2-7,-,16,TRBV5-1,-,CASSSVGAIPHDEQYF,TGCGCCAGCAGCTCAGTAGGGGCGATCCCCCACGACGAGCAGTACTTC
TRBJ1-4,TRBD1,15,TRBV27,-,CASSSDRALGEKLFF,TGTGCCAGCAGTTCGGACAGGGCATTAGGTGAAAAACTGTTTTTT
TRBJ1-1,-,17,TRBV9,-,CASSVGVFLGANTEAFF,TGTGCCAGCAGCGTAGGTGTGTTCCTTGGAGCGAACACTGAAGCTTTCTTT
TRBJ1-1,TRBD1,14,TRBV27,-,CASSNLDRLAEAFF,TGTGCCAGCAGTAACTTGGACAGGCTGGCTGAAGCTTTCTTT
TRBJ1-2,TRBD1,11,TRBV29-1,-,CSALTGVGYTF,TGCAGCGCCCTGACAGGGGTTGGCTACACCTTC
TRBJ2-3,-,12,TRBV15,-,CATSRVADTQYF,TGTGCCACCAGCAGAGTTGCAGATACGCAGTATTTT
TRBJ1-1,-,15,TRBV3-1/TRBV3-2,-,CASSNEGIVNTEAFF,TGTGCCAGCAGTAACGAGGGGATCGTGAACACTGAAGCTTTCTTT
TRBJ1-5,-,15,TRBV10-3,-,CAISESLWVGQPQHF,TGTGCCATCAGTGAGTCGTTGTGGGTTGGTCAGCCCCAGCATTTT
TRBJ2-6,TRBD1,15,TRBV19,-,CASSGTGSGANVLTF,TGTGCCAGTAGTGGGACAGGCTCTGGGGCCAACGTCCTGACTTTC
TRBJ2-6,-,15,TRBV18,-,CASSPDRSGANVLTF,TGTGCCAGCTCACCAGACAGATCTGGGGCCAACGTCCTGACTTTC
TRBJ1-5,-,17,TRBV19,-,CASSTLAGGSSNQPQHF,TGTGCCAGTAGTACCCTCGCCGGGGGGAGCAGCAATCAGCCCCAGCATTTT
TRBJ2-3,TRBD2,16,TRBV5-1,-,CATSSGGGTSTDTQYF,TGCGCCACCTCAAGCGGGGGGGGGACTAGCACAGATACGCAGTATTTT
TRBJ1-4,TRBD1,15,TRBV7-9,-,CASSLTDRSNEKLFF,TGTGCCAGCAGCTTAACGGACAGGTCTAATGAAAAACTGTTTTTT
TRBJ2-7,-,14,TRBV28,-,CASTKTGGSYEQYF,TGTGCCAGCACTAAGACAGGAGGGTCCTACGAGCAGTACTTC
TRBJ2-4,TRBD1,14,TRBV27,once,CASSPTGASVIQYF,TGTGCCAGCAGTCCTACAGGGGCCAGCGTCATTCAGTACTTC
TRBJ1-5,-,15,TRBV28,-,CASSLWNYSNQPQHF,TGTGCCAGCAGTTTATGGAATTATAGCAATCAGCCCCAGCATTTT
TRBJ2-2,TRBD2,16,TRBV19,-,CASSMMLAGRDGELFF,TGTGCCAGTAGTATGATGCTAGCGGGAAGGGACGGGGAGCTGTTTTTT
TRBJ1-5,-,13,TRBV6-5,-,CAGGRLNDQPQHF,TGTGCCGGGGGACGGCTGAATGATCAGCCCCAGCATTTT
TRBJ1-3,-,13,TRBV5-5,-,CASSLSAGNTIYF,TGTGCCAGCAGCTTGTCCGCTGGAAACACCATATATTTT
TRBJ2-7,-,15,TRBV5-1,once,CASSLSLTGQGEQYF,TGCGCCAGCAGCCTTTCCCTAACAGGGCAGGGCGAGCAGTACTTC
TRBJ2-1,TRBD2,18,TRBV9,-,CASSSSASGGPTYNEQFF,TGTGCCAGCAGCTCATCAGCTAGCGGGGGGCCAACCTACAATGAGCAGTTCTTC
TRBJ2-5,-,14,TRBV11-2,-,CASSLGGTEETQYF,TGTGCCAGCAGCTTGGGCGGGACAGAAGAGACCCAGTACTTC
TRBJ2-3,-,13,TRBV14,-,CASSRGALDTQYF,TGTGCCAGCAGCCGCGGGGCATTGGATACGCAGTATTTT
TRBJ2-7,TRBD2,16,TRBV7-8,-,CASSSEGLAGHYEQYF,TGTGCCAGCAGCTCCGAGGGACTAGCGGGGCACTACGAGCAGTACTTC
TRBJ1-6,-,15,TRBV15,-,CATSRDRDFNSPLHF,TGTGCCACCAGCAGAGATAGGGATTTCAATTCACCCCTCCACTTT
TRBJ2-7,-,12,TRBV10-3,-,CAIMESRGEQYF,TGTGCCATCATGGAATCTCGGGGCGAGCAGTACTTC